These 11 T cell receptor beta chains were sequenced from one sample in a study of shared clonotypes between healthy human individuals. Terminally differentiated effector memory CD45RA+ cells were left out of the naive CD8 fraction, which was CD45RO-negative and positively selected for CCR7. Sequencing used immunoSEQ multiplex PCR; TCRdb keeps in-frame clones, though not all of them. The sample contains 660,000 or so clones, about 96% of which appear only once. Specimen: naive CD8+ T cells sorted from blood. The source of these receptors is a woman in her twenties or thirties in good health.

This CDR3 is CASRSGTGVQGEQYF. The CDR3 DNA is TGTGCCAGCAGGTCCGGGACAGGGGTACAGGGTGAGCAGTACTTC. This chain connects TRBV28 to TRBJ2-7, with 10 bases lining up with TRBD1. The CDR3 totals 15 residues. With V trimmed by 6 bases and J by 7 bases, 12 bases remained unmatched. Germline-derived CDR1 and CDR2 are MDHEN and SYDVKM.

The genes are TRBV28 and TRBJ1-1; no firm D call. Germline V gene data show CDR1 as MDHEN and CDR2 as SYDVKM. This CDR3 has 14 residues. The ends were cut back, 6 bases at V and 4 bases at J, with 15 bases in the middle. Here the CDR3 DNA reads TGTGCCAGCAGCCCACGACCCCTGGGCACTGAAGCTTTCTTT. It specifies CASSPRPLGTEAFF.

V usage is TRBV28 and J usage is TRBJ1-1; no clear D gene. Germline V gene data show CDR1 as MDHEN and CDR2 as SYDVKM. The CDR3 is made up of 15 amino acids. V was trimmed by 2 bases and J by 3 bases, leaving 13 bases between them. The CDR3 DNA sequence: TGTGCCAGCAGTTTAAGCTCCTCTCTGGACACTGAAGCTTTCTTT. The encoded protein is CASSLSSSLDTEAFF.

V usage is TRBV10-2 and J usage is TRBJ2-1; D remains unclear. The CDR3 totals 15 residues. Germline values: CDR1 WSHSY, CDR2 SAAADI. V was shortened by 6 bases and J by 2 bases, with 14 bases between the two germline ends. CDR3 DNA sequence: TGCGCCAGCAGGACTTCACCCGACGCCTACAATGAGCAGTTCTTC. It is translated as CASRTSPDAYNEQFF.

The CDR3: CAISESRESSYEQYF. The CDR3 DNA follows: TGTGCCATCAGTGAGTCTCGGGAGAGCTCCTACGAGCAGTACTTC. The chain employs TRBV10-3 and TRBJ2-7; possibly TRBD2 for D (6 bases). CDR1 and CDR2 (germline): ENHRY, SYGVKD. The CDR3 runs 15 residues. The ends were cut back, 0 bases at V and 0 bases at J, with 9 bases in the middle.

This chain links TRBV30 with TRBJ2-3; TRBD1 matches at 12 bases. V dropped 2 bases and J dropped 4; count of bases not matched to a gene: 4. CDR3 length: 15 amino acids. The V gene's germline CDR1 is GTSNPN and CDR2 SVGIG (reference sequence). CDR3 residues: CAWSTGTGGPDTQYF. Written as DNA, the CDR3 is TGTGCCTGGAGTACCGGGACAGGGGGCCCAGATACGCAGTATTTT.

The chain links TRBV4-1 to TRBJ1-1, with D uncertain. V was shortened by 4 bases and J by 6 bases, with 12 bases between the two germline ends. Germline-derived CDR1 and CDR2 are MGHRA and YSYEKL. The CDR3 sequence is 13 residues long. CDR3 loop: CASSPRKIAEAFF. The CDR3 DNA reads TGCGCCAGCAGCCCCCGTAAGATCGCTGAAGCTTTCTTT.

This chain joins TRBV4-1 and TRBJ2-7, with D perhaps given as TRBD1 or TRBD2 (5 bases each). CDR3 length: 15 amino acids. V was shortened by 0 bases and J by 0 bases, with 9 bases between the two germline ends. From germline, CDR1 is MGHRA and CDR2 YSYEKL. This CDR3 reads CASSQEGETSYEQYF. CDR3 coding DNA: TGCGCCAGCAGCCAAGAAGGGGAGACCTCCTACGAGCAGTACTTC.

Written as DNA, the CDR3 is TGTGCCAGCAGTTTAATCGGGACAGCTTCCTACGAGCAGTACTTC. This gives the protein CASSLIGTASYEQYF. This rearrangement joins TRBV27 to TRBJ2-7, with TRBD1 identical over 7 bases. This CDR3 comprises 15 residues. CDR1 is MNHEY and CDR2 is SMNVEV in the germline V gene (reference sequence). Trimming cost V 2 bases and J 1 base; bases outside gene matches: 5.

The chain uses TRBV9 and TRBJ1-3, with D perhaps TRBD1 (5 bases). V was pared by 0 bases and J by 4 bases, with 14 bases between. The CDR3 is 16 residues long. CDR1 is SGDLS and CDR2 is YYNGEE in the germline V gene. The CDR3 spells CASSVGGPLGGNTIYF. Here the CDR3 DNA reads TGTGCCAGCAGCGTAGGGGGACCTCTGGGAGGAAACACCATATATTTT.

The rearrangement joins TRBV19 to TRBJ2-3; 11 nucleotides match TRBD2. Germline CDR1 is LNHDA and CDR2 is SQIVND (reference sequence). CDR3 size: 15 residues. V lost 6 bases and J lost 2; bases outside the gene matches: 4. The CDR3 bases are TGTGCCAGTAGCCAGACTAGCGGGATCACAGATACGCAGTATTTT. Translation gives CASSQTSGITDTQYF.